The present T cell receptor beta chain was sequenced within a study of T cells in Graves' hyperthyroidism and ophthalmopathy. The study enrolled patients aged 18 to 65 with newly diagnosed hyperthyroidism of under 2 months' duration. This clonotype was seen ten or more times. It was RNA transcripts that yielded the amplified TCR beta CDR3 regions. Using the HTBI primer set, a first-round RT-PCR was run on the TCR CDR3. Using its own MiXCR run on the multiplex PCR reads, TCRdb lists one record per CDR3 protein. The sample includes 450,000 to 700,000 distinct CDR3 sequences, around 45% seen only once; the top ten take more than 7.5%. The TCR sequence derives from a woman between 18 and 29 years old with Graves' hyperthyroidism. Material for sequencing was peripheral blood or thyroid tissue (not recorded which).

CDR3 sequence (DNA): TGCAGTGCTAGAGATCCAAGGGAGGGGGGTCAGCCCCAGCATTTT. Protein product: CSARDPREGGQPQHF. The V call is TRBV20-1, the J call TRBJ1-5, with a possible D match to TRBD1 (6 bases). Trimming took 0 bases from V and 6 from J, leaving 15 bases between them. Germline assignment: CDR1 DFQATT and CDR2 SNEGSKA (reference sequence). CDR3 length equals 15 residues.